This entry concerns a single T cell receptor beta chain. Its cognate antigen is unknown. This specimen belongs to a study of shared clonotypes between healthy human individuals. Study context: The donor pool was made up of two women and three men aged 18 to 49.

Whole-study results and caveats: Sequencing depth was predicted to influence how clonotypes are shared among donors. Among non-shared clonotypes, generation probabilities were lower than among those shared by all four donors.

Replicate PCRs for sorted subsets used about 200 ng DNA; this equaled about 30,000 T cell genomes. Sequencing used immunoSEQ multiplex PCR; TCRdb keeps in-frame clones, though not all of them. The sample consists of 600,000 to 750,000 clones, 72% of them appearing once. The V and J ends lost 4 bases and 2 bases respectively, with 12 bases between them. The CDR3 is made up of 14 amino acids. Germline V gives CDR1 MNHNY, CDR2 SVGAGI (reference sequence). The sequence was collected from a woman in her twenties or thirties in good health. This rearrangement joins TRBV6-6 to TRBJ2-7; a weak D match, TRBD2 (6 bases). The sequenced sample was memory CD4+ T cells sorted from blood. Subset of the sample: CD45RA-negative fraction. This chain's CDR3 is CASSSGSGAYEQYF. The CDR3 coding sequence is TGTGCCAGCAGTTCCGGTTCGGGGGCCTACGAGCAGTACTTC.